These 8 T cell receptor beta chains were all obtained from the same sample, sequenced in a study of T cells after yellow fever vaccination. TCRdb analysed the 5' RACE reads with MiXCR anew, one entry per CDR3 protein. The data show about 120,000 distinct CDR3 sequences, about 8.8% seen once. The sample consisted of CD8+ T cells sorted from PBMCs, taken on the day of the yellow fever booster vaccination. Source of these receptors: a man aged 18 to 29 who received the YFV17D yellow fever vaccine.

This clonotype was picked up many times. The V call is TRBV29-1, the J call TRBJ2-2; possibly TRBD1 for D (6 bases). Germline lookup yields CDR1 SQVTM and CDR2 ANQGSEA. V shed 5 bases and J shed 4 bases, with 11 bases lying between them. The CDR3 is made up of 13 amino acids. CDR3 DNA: TGCAGCGTTCTTTGGACAGCCACCGGGGAGCTGTTTTTT. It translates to CSVLWTATGELFF.

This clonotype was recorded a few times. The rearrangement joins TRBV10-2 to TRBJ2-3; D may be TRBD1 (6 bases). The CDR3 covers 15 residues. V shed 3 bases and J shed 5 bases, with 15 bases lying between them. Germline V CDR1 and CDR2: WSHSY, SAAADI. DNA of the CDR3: TGCGCCAGCAGTGAATCAGGGGATGAAGAAGATACGCAGTATTTT. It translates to CASSESGDEEDTQYF.

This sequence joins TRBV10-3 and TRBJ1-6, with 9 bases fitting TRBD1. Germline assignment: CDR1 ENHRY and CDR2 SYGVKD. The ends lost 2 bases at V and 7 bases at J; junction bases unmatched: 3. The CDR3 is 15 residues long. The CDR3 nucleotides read TGTGCCATCAGTGAGCGGACAGGGGAAAATTCACCCCTCCACTTT. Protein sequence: CAISERTGENSPLHF.

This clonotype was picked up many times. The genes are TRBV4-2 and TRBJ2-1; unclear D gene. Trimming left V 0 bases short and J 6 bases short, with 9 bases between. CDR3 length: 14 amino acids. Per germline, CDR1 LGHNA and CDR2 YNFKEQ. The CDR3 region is CASSQDSLLNEQFF. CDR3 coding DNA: TGTGCCAGCAGCCAAGATTCCCTTCTCAATGAGCAGTTCTTC.

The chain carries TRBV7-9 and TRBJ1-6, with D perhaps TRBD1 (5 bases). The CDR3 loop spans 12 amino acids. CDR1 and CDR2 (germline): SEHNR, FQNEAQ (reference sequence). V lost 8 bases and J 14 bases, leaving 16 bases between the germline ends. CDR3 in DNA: TGTGCCAGCTCCCGGGGCCTCGGGTCCCTCCACTTT. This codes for CASSRGLGSLHF.

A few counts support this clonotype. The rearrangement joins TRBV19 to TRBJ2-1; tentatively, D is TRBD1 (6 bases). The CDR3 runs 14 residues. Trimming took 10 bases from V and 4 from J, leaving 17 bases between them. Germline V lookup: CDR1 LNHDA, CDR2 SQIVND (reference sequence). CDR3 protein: CATAPDRIYNEQFF. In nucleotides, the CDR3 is TGTGCCACCGCCCCGGACAGAATATACAATGAGCAGTTCTTC.

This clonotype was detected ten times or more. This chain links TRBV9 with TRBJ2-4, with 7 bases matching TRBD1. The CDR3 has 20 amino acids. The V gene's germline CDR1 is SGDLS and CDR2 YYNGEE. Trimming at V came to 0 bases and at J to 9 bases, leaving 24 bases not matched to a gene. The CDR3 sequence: CASSVASPHYIGTAVSIQYF. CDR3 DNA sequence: TGTGCCAGCAGCGTAGCATCACCGCACTACATTGGGACAGCCGTGAGCATTCAGTACTTC.

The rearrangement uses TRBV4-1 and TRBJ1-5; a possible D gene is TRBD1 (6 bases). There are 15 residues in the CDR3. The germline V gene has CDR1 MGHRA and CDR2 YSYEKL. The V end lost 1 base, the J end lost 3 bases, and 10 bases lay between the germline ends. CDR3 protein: CASSQAPGDNQPQHF. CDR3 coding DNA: TGCGCCAGCAGCCAAGCCCCAGGGGACAATCAGCCCCAGCATTTT.